This TCR beta chain originates from a study of blood T cells in healthy people across ages. Together with a sample-barcoded 5' primer, a J-beta primer mix was included in a second PCR lasting roughly 6 to 12 cycles. One entry per CDR3 protein, called by TCRdb with MiXCR from the 5' RACE reads. The sample yields 780,000 or so distinct CDR3 sequences, 45% to 70% seen once. Germline V gives CDR1 SGHNT, CDR2 YENEEA. The CDR3 consists of 16 residues. Extracted total RNA amounted to at least 5.5 micrograms for each sample. The TCR originated in a man in his forties or fifties in good health. The chain employs TRBV11-3 and TRBJ2-4, with 7 bases fitting TRBD1. With the DNA end fitting TRBJ2-7 better, the J assignment may be wrong. The sample taken for sequencing was blood. The CDR3 nucleotides read TGTGCCAGCAGCGATATTTGGGGCAGGGGGATCTACGAGCAGTACTTC. Its protein is CASSDIWGRGIYEQYF.